The 13 T cell receptor beta chains below were found in one sample sequenced in a study of T cells in Graves' hyperthyroidism and ophthalmopathy. TCR beta CDR3 regions were amplified from RNA transcripts. The HTBI set primed first-round TCR CDR3 RT-PCR. TCRdb passed the multiplex PCR reads through MiXCR, listing each CDR3 protein once. The table lists under 650,000 distinct CDR3 sequences, about 17% of them singletons. Specimen: blood. The source of these receptors is a woman between 25 and 40 years old with Graves' hyperthyroidism.

This clonotype appeared many times. This chain joins TRBV28 and TRBJ2-7; 12 bases are shared with TRBD2. The CDR3 sequence is 13 residues long. Germline loops: CDR1 MDHEN, CDR2 SYDVKM. Trimming cost V 7 bases and J 6 bases; bases outside gene matches: 4. The CDR3 protein is CASIGLAGTEQYF. CDR3 DNA: TGTGCCAGCATCGGACTAGCGGGAACCGAGCAGTACTTC. The full variable domain, rest sourced from reference TRBV28 and TRBJ2-7, is DVKVTQSSRYLVKRTGEKVFLECVQDMDHENMFWYRQDPGLGLRLIYFSYDVKMKEKGDIPEGYSVSREKKERFSLILESASTNQTSMYLCASIGLAGTEQYFGPGTRLTVT.

This clonotype was recorded many times. V usage is TRBV5-1 and J usage is TRBJ2-7; 8 bases fit TRBD1. This CDR3 is built from 15 residues. Trimming cost V 7 bases and J 5 bases; bases outside gene matches: 14. Germline CDR1 and CDR2: SGHRS and YFSETQ. The CDR3, as DNA: TGCGCCAGCTATAAAGGACAGGGTATGATGGACGAGCAGTACTTC. Encoded protein: CASYKGQGMMDEQYF.

This clonotype was counted ten times or more. The chain couples TRBV20-1 to TRBJ2-5; 13 bases are a match to TRBD2. CDR3 length: 17 residues. Germline values: CDR1 DFQATT, CDR2 SNEGSKA (reference sequence). Trimming took 0 bases from V and 5 from J; bases not matched to a gene: 9. CDR3 in amino acids: CSARDSGLAGDRETQYF. The CDR3 DNA reads as TGCAGTGCTAGAGACTCCGGACTAGCGGGAGATCGGGAGACCCAGTACTTC.

J is TRBJ2-7 and V is TRBV7-6; perhaps D is TRBD1 or TRBD2 (5 bases each). There are 16 residues in the CDR3. Germline values: CDR1 SGHVS, CDR2 FNYEAQ. Between the trimmed V and J ends, which lost 5 bases and 2 bases, there was a span of 19 bases. In nucleotides, the CDR3 is TGTGCCAGCAGCCAAGGGACGGGTGTCGGGGCCTACGAGCAGTACTTC. Amino acid sequence: CASSQGTGVGAYEQYF.

This clonotype was picked up many times. This sequence joins TRBV6-1 and TRBJ1-1; D gene ambiguous. Deletions cut 5 bases from V and 10 bases from J, with 11 bases between. The CDR3 runs 11 residues. CDR1 MNHNS and CDR2 SASEGT come from the germline V gene. Written as DNA, the CDR3 is TGTGCCAGCAGTACTTGGCCCTCAGCTTTCTTT. It is translated as CASSTWPSAFF.

The chain joins TRBV24-1 to TRBJ2-1; D ambiguous. Germline V gene lookup returns CDR1 KGHDR and CDR2 SFDVKD. The V end lost 9 bases, the J end lost 10 bases, and 21 bases lay between the germline ends. This CDR3 comprises 14 residues. The CDR3, as DNA: TGTGCCACCCTCCAATTAACGACCCGTATCGAGCAGTTCTTC. As protein: CATLQLTTRIEQFF.

The chain couples TRBV5-1 to TRBJ1-1, with D possibly matching TRBD1 (5 bases). Trimming removed 4 bases at V and 4 bases at J, with 11 bases between. This CDR3 spans 13 amino acids. In germline, CDR1 is SGHRS, CDR2 YFSETQ. In nucleotides, the CDR3 is TGCGCCAGCAGCACCGGACACGCCACTGAAGCTTTCTTT. This encodes CASSTGHATEAFF.

This clonotype was seen many times. The chain employs TRBV11-1 and TRBJ2-1; D remains unclear. Trimming removed 4 bases at V and 9 bases at J, with 7 bases between. CDR1 and CDR2 from the germline V gene are SGHAT and FQDESV (reference sequence). The CDR3 is 11 residues long. The CDR3 DNA follows: TGTGCCAGCAGCTCGGTAGGTGAGCAGTTCTTC. Translating it yields CASSSVGEQFF.

This clonotype was observed a handful of times. This chain joins TRBV19 and TRBJ2-1; D call uncertain. Germline V CDR1 and CDR2: LNHDA, SQIVND (reference sequence). V was trimmed by 10 bases and J by 3 bases, leaving 13 bases between them. The CDR3 totals 13 residues. The CDR3 is CATRAFNYNEQFF. CDR3 coding DNA: TGTGCCACCCGGGCCTTTAACTACAATGAGCAGTTCTTC.

This clonotype occurred many times. J is TRBJ2-5 and V is TRBV28; 14 bases map to TRBD2. Germline CDR1 MDHEN, CDR2 SYDVKM. The J segment lost 1 base and the V segment lost 5 bases, leaving 3 bases of the junction unmatched. The CDR3 has 16 amino acids. The CDR3 sequence is CASSGTSGSIQETQYF. The CDR3 nucleotides are TGTGCCAGCAGTGGGACTAGCGGGAGTATCCAAGAGACCCAGTACTTC.

In its sample, this clonotype was seen many times. V gene TRBV12-3 or TRBV12-4 combines with J gene TRBJ2-5, with 10 bases aligning to TRBD1. V shed 5 bases and J 3 bases; nucleotides not matched to a gene: 9. CDR3 size: 16 residues. The CDR3 loop is CASSHRDRGVEETQYF. The CDR3 nucleotides read TGTGCCAGCAGTCACCGGGACAGGGGAGTGGAAGAGACCCAGTACTTC.

This clonotype was seen many times. This chain links TRBV28 with TRBJ2-7, with 8 nucleotides matching TRBD2. Germline V CDR1 and CDR2: MDHEN, SYDVKM. The CDR3 spans 16 residues. The J segment lost 5 bases and the V segment lost 5 bases, leaving 14 bases of the junction unmatched. Here the CDR3 reads CASSEPGLVALDEQYF. The CDR3 bases are TGTGCCAGCAGTGAACCGGGACTAGTGGCTCTTGACGAGCAGTACTTC.

This clonotype was counted at least ten times. The V and J genes are TRBV12-3 or TRBV12-4 and TRBJ2-7; D possibly matches TRBD1 or TRBD2 (5 bases each). The CDR3 covers 15 residues. The V end was cut by 6 bases, the J end by 3 bases, with 18 bases between. CDR3 DNA: TGTGCCAGCAGAGGGCCGGGACCCTTGGGCTACGAGCAGTACTTC. Residues: CASRGPGPLGYEQYF.